Listed here are 22 T cell receptor beta chains from one sample, sequenced in a study of T cell responses to AZD1222 COVID-19 vaccine. The assay was immunoSEQ multiplex PCR, and TCRdb's table has in-frame clones only and misses some. The sample records roughly 140,000 clones, 90% being singletons. The sample was peripheral blood, taken on day 0 of AZD1222 vaccination. The receptors stem from an adult in good health.

The J gene is TRBJ1-2, the V gene TRBV15; tentative D call: TRBD1 (5 bases). This CDR3 contains 14 residues. The germline V gene has CDR1 LNHNV and CDR2 YYDKDF (reference sequence). Trimming removed 0 bases at V and 6 bases at J, with 11 bases between. CDR3 amino acids: CATSRDRGMDGYTF. The CDR3 coding sequence is TGTGCCACCAGCAGAGATCGGGGCATGGATGGCTACACCTTC.

This chain links TRBV7-7 with TRBJ2-1; 7 bases agree with TRBD2. CDR1 SSHAT and CDR2 FNYEAQ come from the germline V gene (reference sequence). The CDR3 totals 15 residues. The CDR3 region is CASGIGGRGIDEQFF. For the CDR3, the DNA is TGTGCTAGCGGAATTGGAGGGAGGGGTATAGATGAGCAGTTCTTC. The complete variable domain, with remaining parts taken from reference TRBV7-7 and TRBJ2-1, reads GAGVSQSPRYKVTKRGQDVTLRCDPISSHATLYWYQQALGQGPEFLTYFNYEAQPDKSGLPSDRFSAERPEGSISTLTIQRTEQRDSAMYRCASGIGGRGIDEQFFGPGTRLTVL.

The gene calls are TRBV6-4 and TRBJ2-1; 10 bases fit TRBD2. Trimming cost V 5 bases and J 4 bases; bases outside gene matches: 5. This CDR3 contains 15 residues. Per germline, CDR1 MRHNA and CDR2 SNTAGT. CDR3 in DNA: TGTGCCAGCAGTCTCGAGACTAGCGGGTACAATGAGCAGTTCTTC. It specifies CASSLETSGYNEQFF.

J is TRBJ2-2 and V is TRBV7-2, with D possibly TRBD2 on 6 matching bases. Germline-derived CDR1 and CDR2 are SGHTA and FQGNSA. The CDR3 has 15 residues. Trimming pared 3 bases from V and 1 base from J, leaving 9 bases between. In DNA form, the CDR3 reads TGTGCCAGCAGCTTGAAGGGAGGGAACACCGGGGAGCTGTTTTTT. This encodes CASSLKGGNTGELFF.

V gene TRBV29-1 combines with J gene TRBJ1-1; D gene ambiguous. The ends were cut back, 7 bases at V and 4 bases at J, with 16 bases in the middle. This CDR3 is built from 13 residues. CDR1 and CDR2 (germline): SQVTM, ANQGSEA. As DNA, the CDR3 is TGCAGCGCGGGCTCGGCTCTGGGCACTGAAGCTTTCTTT. Encoded protein: CSAGSALGTEAFF.

The CDR3 DNA reads as TGTGCCAGCAGTTTCCAAACAGGTATGTCGAACACTGAAGCTTTCTTT. Translated, it gives CASSFQTGMSNTEAFF. This rearrangement joins TRBV27 to TRBJ1-1; tentative D call: TRBD1 (5 bases). Germline lookup yields CDR1 MNHEY and CDR2 SMNVEV (reference sequence). V lost 3 bases to trimming and J lost 1 base, with 15 bases between them. The length of the CDR3 is 16 residues.

The V call is TRBV18, the J call TRBJ1-3, with D unclear. CDR3 length: 14 amino acids. The germline CDR1 and CDR2 sequences are KGHSH and LQKENI. V lost 2 bases and J 0 bases, leaving 5 bases between the germline ends. CDR3 loop: CASSPGISGNTIYF. The DNA of the CDR3 is TGTGCCAGCTCACCAGGGATCTCTGGAAACACCATATATTTT. The complete variable domain, with remaining parts taken from reference TRBV18 and TRBJ1-3, reads NAGVMQNPRHLVRRRGQEARLRCSPMKGHSHVYWYRQLPEEGLKFMVYLQKENIIDESGMPKERFSAEFPKEGPSILRIQQVVRGDSAAYFCASSPGISGNTIYFGEGSWLTVV.

This clone came up once. This chain joins TRBV7-9 and TRBJ2-7; D is perhaps TRBD1 (5 bases). V was clipped by 6 bases and J by 3 bases, with 9 bases between them. The CDR3 consists of 12 residues. Germline lookup yields CDR1 SEHNR and CDR2 FQNEAQ (reference sequence). The CDR3 DNA reads as TGTGCCAGCAGACGTGACAGCTACGAGCAGTACTTC. As protein: CASRRDSYEQYF.

As concerns this clone: Other DNA sequences in the sample encode the same CDR3. The chain couples TRBV4-2 to TRBJ1-5, with no clear D. Per the germline V gene, CDR1 is LGHNA and CDR2 is YNFKEQ. Trimming took 0 bases from V and 5 from J, leaving 11 bases between them. This CDR3 region has 15 residues. The CDR3 protein is CASSQDLGGHQPQHF. In DNA, the CDR3 is TGTGCCAGCAGCCAAGATCTAGGTGGGCATCAGCCCCAGCATTTT.

This rearrangement joins TRBV6-5 to TRBJ1-1, with D unclear. Germline values: CDR1 MNHEY, CDR2 SVGAGI. This CDR3 comprises 13 residues. The V end was cut by 0 bases, the J end by 8 bases, with 10 bases between. CDR3 in DNA: TGTGCCAGCAGTTACTCGAGTGCGGGGGAAGCTTTCTTT. This sequence encodes CASSYSSAGEAFF.

This chain links TRBV30 with TRBJ1-2; 8 nucleotides line up with TRBD1. Germline CDR1 GTSNPN, CDR2 SVGIG (reference sequence). The J segment lost 6 bases and the V segment lost 4 bases, leaving 7 bases of the junction unmatched. This CDR3 spans 13 amino acids. Written as DNA, the CDR3 is TGTGCCTGGAAACGGACAGGGTCCGATGGCTACACCTTC. This gives the protein CAWKRTGSDGYTF.

The rearrangement links TRBV30 to TRBJ2-5; either TRBD1 or TRBD2 may fit D (6 bases each). The length of the CDR3 is 13 residues. Germline V CDR1 and CDR2: GTSNPN, SVGIG (reference sequence). Trimming stripped 0 bases from V and 5 bases from J, with 10 bases between. CDR3 protein: CAWSVGGLETQYF. CDR3 bases: TGTGCCTGGAGTGTAGGGGGACTCGAGACCCAGTACTTC.

The chain links TRBV11-3 to TRBJ2-5; TRBD1 might be the D (5 bases). The V end was cut by 4 bases, the J end by 1 base, with 19 bases between. Germline CDR1 reads SGHNT; CDR2 reads YENEEA. This CDR3 is 17 amino acids long. The CDR3 reads CASSSQGSWVGQETQYF. The DNA of the CDR3 is TGTGCCAGCAGCTCCCAGGGCTCATGGGTGGGCCAAGAGACCCAGTACTTC. Drawing the rest from reference TRBV11-3 and TRBJ2-5, the complete variable domain is EAGVVQSPRYKIIEKKQPVAFWCNPISGHNTLYWYLQNLGQGPELLIRYENEEAVDDSQLPKDRFSAERLKGVDSTLKIQPAELGDSAVYLCASSSQGSWVGQETQYFGPGTRLLVL.

The V call is TRBV3-1 (or the pseudogene TRBV3-2), the J call TRBJ2-2; TRBD2 matches at 12 bases. Trimming at V came to 4 bases and at J to 2 bases, leaving 8 bases not matched to a gene. Germline V lookup: CDR1 LGHDT, CDR2 YNNKEL (reference sequence). CDR3 length: 18 amino acids. CDR3 amino acids: CASSPKLAGGPNTGELFF. The CDR3 nucleotides are TGTGCCAGCAGCCCCAAACTAGCGGGAGGCCCCAACACCGGGGAGCTGTTTTTT.

The chain joins TRBV4-1 to TRBJ2-1; possible D gene TRBD2, 6 bases. Trimming removed 6 bases from V and 3 bases from J, with 18 bases in between. The germline gives CDR1 MGHRA, CDR2 YSYEKL. This CDR3 comprises 16 residues. CDR3 DNA: TGCGCCAGCAGACCACCCGGGAGAATGTACTACAATGAGCAGTTCTTC. Amino acids: CASRPPGRMYYNEQFF.

This chain joins TRBV5-1 and TRBJ2-7; TRBD1 matches at 10 bases. This CDR3 contains 15 residues. J was trimmed by 3 bases and V by 2 bases; bases with no gene match: 5. The V gene's germline CDR1 is SGHRS and CDR2 YFSETQ. CDR3 nucleotides: TGCGCCAGCAGCTTTGTGGGGACAGGGGTCTACGAGCAGTACTTC. This gives the protein CASSFVGTGVYEQYF.

This clone has just a few counts. The chain carries TRBV27 and TRBJ2-2; possibly TRBD2 for D (6 bases). V was cut by 5 bases and J by 6 bases, with 10 bases left in between. CDR1 MNHEY and CDR2 SMNVEV come from the germline V gene (reference sequence). The CDR3 contains 13 residues. The CDR3 DNA sequence: TGTGCCAGCAGTATTAAGCGGGCCGGGGAGCTGTTTTTT. Protein sequence: CASSIKRAGELFF.

The gene calls are TRBV6-4 and TRBJ2-1; 14 bases align to TRBD2. The CDR3 extends over 16 amino acids. Germline CDR1 MRHNA, CDR2 SNTAGT. J lost 3 bases, V lost 2 bases, and 0 bases had no gene match. The CDR3 sequence: CASSDGTSGSYNEQFF. DNA for the CDR3: TGTGCCAGCAGTGACGGGACTAGCGGGAGCTACAATGAGCAGTTCTTC.

This clone showed up just a few times. The rearrangement links TRBV2 to TRBJ1-1; 7 bases match TRBD1. CDR1 is SNHLY and CDR2 is FYNNEI in the germline V gene. The ends lost 6 bases at V and 3 bases at J; junction bases unmatched: 7. The CDR3 loop spans 14 amino acids. The CDR3 region is CASSVRQGHTEAFF. The DNA for the CDR3 is TGTGCCAGCAGCGTAAGACAGGGTCACACTGAAGCTTTCTTT.

This sequence joins TRBV4-1 and TRBJ2-5; perhaps TRBD2 as D (7 bases). The CDR3 contains 16 residues. Trimming shortened V by 0 bases and J by 4 bases, and 15 bases separated the two germline ends. The V gene's germline CDR1 is MGHRA and CDR2 YSYEKL. This chain's CDR3 is CASSQDGGGAGETQYF. In DNA form, the CDR3 reads TGCGCCAGCAGCCAAGACGGTGGGGGGGCAGGAGAGACCCAGTACTTC.

The V call is TRBV21-1, the J call TRBJ2-1; the table assigns TRBD1, which was not confirmed against the DNA. TRBV21-1 corresponds to a pseudogene. CDR3 length equals 9 residues. The CDR3 loop is CANQNEQFF. The CDR3 region has the DNA TGTGCCAACCAGAATGAGCAGTTCTTC.

The CDR3 DNA reads TGTGCCAGCAGTGAACCCGGGAGGGACACTGAAGCTTTCTTT. Protein sequence: CASSEPGRDTEAFF. The chain is built from TRBV6-1 and TRBJ1-1; D gene uncertain. Germline loops: CDR1 MNHNS, CDR2 SASEGT. With 2 bases removed from V and 3 bases from J, the gap between germline ends came to 10 bases. This CDR3 has 14 residues.